A selection of T cell receptor beta chains follows, all from one sample in a study of human T cells and chemical hapten exposure. MiXCR was run by TCRdb on the RACE reads, yielding one entry per CDR3 protein. Of 300,000 to 350,000 distinct CDR3 sequences listed, 6% to 8.5% are singletons. This specimen was whole blood, taken in connection with sensitization to the hapten diphenylcyclopropenone (DPC). These receptors all stem from a woman aged 18 to 35 with alopecia areata. Some clones in this sample may be carry-over from other donors' samples. Each CDR3 is given with its conserved first and last residue. The D gene is left open where the match is weak. A row's size may be missing; if present it is once, few, many or a size class.

D: NA; size: NA; J: TRBJ1-1; V: TRBV5-5; CDR3: CASSLELYNTEAFF; DNA: TGTGCCAGCAGCTTGGAACTCTATAACACTGAAGCTTTCTTT
D: NA; size: many; J: TRBJ2-7; V: TRBV6-1; CDR3: CASSDGVVSSYEQYF; DNA: TGTGCCAGCAGTGACGGGGTAGTATCGTCGTACGAGCAGTACTTC
D: NA; size: few; J: TRBJ1-1; V: TRBV25-1; CDR3: CARKPTRNTEAFF; DNA: TGTGCCAGAAAACCGACGAGGAACACTGAAGCTTTCTTT
D: TRBD2; size: few; J: TRBJ2-3; V: TRBV6-4; CDR3: CAPMERGAGLHDTDTQYF; DNA: TGTGCCCCCATGGAGCGGGGGGCCGGCCTCCATGACACAGATACGCAGTATTTT
D: NA; size: NA; J: TRBJ1-5; V: TRBV6-2/TRBV6-3; CDR3: CASSYSPSGRAVQPQHF; DNA: TGTGCCAGCAGTTACTCCCCAAGTGGGAGGGCCGTTCAGCCCCAGCATTTT
D: TRBD1; size: many; J: TRBJ1-1; V: TRBV4-1; CDR3: CASSEKGAITEAFF; DNA: TGCGCCAGCAGCGAGAAGGGGGCTATTACTGAAGCTTTCTTT
D: NA; size: NA; J: TRBJ1-2; V: TRBV12-3/TRBV12-4; CDR3: CASLSSYGYTF; DNA: TGTGCCAGCTTGTCTTCATATGGCTACACCTTC
D: NA; size: many; J: TRBJ2-3; V: TRBV14; CDR3: CASSQDRLPDTQYF; DNA: TGTGCCAGCAGCCAAGATCGCCTCCCAGATACGCAGTATTTT
D: NA; size: NA; J: TRBJ1-1; V: TRBV12-3/TRBV12-4; CDR3: CASSSRSEAFF; DNA: TGTGCCAGCAGTTCTCGGTCTGAAGCTTTCTTT
D: NA; size: many; J: TRBJ1-5; V: TRBV7-2; CDR3: CASSQQGDQPQHF; DNA: TGTGCCAGCAGTCAACAGGGAGATCAGCCCCAGCATTTT